These 20 T cell receptor beta chains came from one sample sequenced in a study of blood T cells in healthy people across ages (dated by TCRdb to 2015 to 2017). Libraries were built with 5' RACE. TCRdb shows the sequencer as Illumina HiSeq 2500. A second PCR of about 6 to 12 cycles was run with a J-beta primer mix and a sample-barcoded 5' primer. In-frame beta chains were kept once TCRdb had trimmed the public reads at Q25 with fastp and called clones with MiXCR. Every distinct CDR3 protein forms one entry, paired with its most common genes and DNA. The sample table holds hundreds of thousands of distinct CDR3 sequences, of which 32% were seen once. The ten largest clones represent less than 20% of the sample. Sequences were obtained from blood. The receptors come from a woman older than 75 in good health. Donor details come from another sample of the same person, matched by shared clones.

The rearrangement uses TRBV20-1 and TRBJ1-5, with no clear D. The germline V gene has CDR1 DFQATT and CDR2 SNEGSKA (reference sequence). The CDR3 has 13 residues. V shed 3 bases and J shed 6 bases, with 12 bases lying between them. The CDR3 spells CSASQPGTQPQHF. The CDR3 DNA reads TGCAGTGCTAGTCAGCCAGGTACTCAGCCCCAGCATTTT.

This clonotype was picked up many times. V gene TRBV7-2 combines with J gene TRBJ2-5; 16 nucleotides align to TRBD2. The germline V gene has CDR1 SGHTA and CDR2 FQGNSA. The length of the CDR3 is 17 residues. Trimming took 5 bases from V and 5 from J; bases not matched to a gene: 8. The CDR3 reads CASSVGLAGGRQETQYF. The CDR3 DNA sequence: TGTGCCAGCAGCGTGGGACTAGCGGGGGGGCGCCAGGAGACCCAGTACTTC.

This clonotype came up a few times. The chain has TRBV30 and TRBJ1-1; TRBD1 might be the D (6 bases). The CDR3 sequence is 13 residues long. Trimming cost V 3 bases and J 4 bases, with 12 bases left between them. Germline CDR1 and CDR2: GTSNPN and SVGIG (reference sequence). The CDR3 DNA is TGTGCCTGGAGCATTCAAGGGGGCACTGAAGCTTTCTTT. Translated, it gives CAWSIQGGTEAFF.

This clonotype showed up many times. CDR3 sequence: CATSRGSSSYNEQFF. As DNA, the CDR3 is TGTGCCACCAGCAGAGGAAGTAGCTCCTACAATGAGCAGTTCTTC. This rearrangement joins TRBV15 to TRBJ2-1; D is undetermined. Germline V lookup: CDR1 LNHNV, CDR2 YYDKDF (reference sequence). V dropped 1 base and J dropped 0 bases, with 7 bases sitting between them. The CDR3 totals 15 residues.

To note about this clonotype: A read error may be the cause here, since a much bigger clone is one base away. This chain links TRBV5-1 with TRBJ2-7, with 7 positions matching TRBD1. V trimming: 4 bases; J trimming: 7 bases; junction bases outside the gene matches: 14. Germline V gene sequence: CDR1 SGHRS, CDR2 YFSETQ. CDR3 length equals 15 residues. In DNA, the CDR3 is TGCGCCAGCAGCCCTACAGGGGCAGGTCACAATGAGCAGTACTTC. Its protein is CASSPTGAGHNEQYF.

V usage is TRBV7-9 and J usage is TRBJ2-7; D not certain. This CDR3 is built from 16 residues. V lost 4 bases and J lost 2, with 18 bases in between. CDR1 and CDR2 (germline): SEHNR, FQNEAQ (reference sequence). CDR3 residues: CASSSQTMRNPYEQYF. CDR3 nucleotide sequence: TGTGCCAGCAGCTCCCAAACTATGAGAAACCCCTACGAGCAGTACTTC.

This clonotype was counted at least ten times. V is TRBV27 and J is TRBJ1-2; D might be TRBD1 (5 bases). Germline V gene lookup returns CDR1 MNHEY and CDR2 SMNVEV (reference sequence). The CDR3 consists of 14 residues. With 5 bases removed from V and 5 bases from J, the gap between germline ends came to 15 bases. CDR3 in amino acids: CASSPSRDGYGYTF. The DNA for the CDR3 is TGTGCCAGCAGTCCTAGCCGGGACGGTTATGGCTACACCTTC.

This clonotype showed up many times. This chain joins TRBV20-1 and TRBJ2-5; TRBD2 matches 7 bases. Trimming cost V 5 bases and J 3 bases; bases outside gene matches: 12. Germline assignment: CDR1 DFQATT and CDR2 SNEGSKA (reference sequence). CDR3 size: 15 residues. CDR3 residues: CSAVEMGGGKETQYF. The DNA of the CDR3 is TGCAGTGCTGTCGAAATGGGCGGGGGAAAAGAGACCCAGTACTTC.

The chain has TRBV30 and TRBJ2-5, with D hard to call. The end of the DNA aligns better with TRBJ2-7, so the J call may be wrong. The CDR3 is made up of 11 amino acids. Germline V gene lookup returns CDR1 GTSNPN and CDR2 SVGIG (reference sequence). The CDR3 DNA reads TGTGCCTTTGCCGGGTACTACGAGCAGTACTTC. Its translation is CAFAGYYEQYF.

This clonotype appeared many times. The rearrangement uses TRBV3-1 and TRBJ1-1; D is uncertain. V lost 8 bases and J lost 1, with 8 bases in between. CDR3 length equals 12 residues. Germline V gene data show CDR1 as LGHDT and CDR2 as YNNKEL (reference sequence). The CDR3 DNA reads as TGTGCCAGCGGGCACCCGAACACTGAAGCTTTCTTT. As protein: CASGHPNTEAFF.

The CDR3 here is CSASQLAGVGQETQYF. The CDR3 DNA reads as TGCAGTGCTAGTCAGCTAGCGGGAGTGGGGCAAGAGACCCAGTACTTC. The gene calls are TRBV20-1 and TRBJ2-5; 10 nucleotides agree with TRBD2. The ends lost 3 bases at V and 2 bases at J; junction bases unmatched: 9. The CDR3 runs to 16 residues. The germline CDR1 and CDR2 sequences are DFQATT and SNEGSKA (reference sequence).

This clonotype appeared a few times. The chain recombines TRBV6-5 with TRBJ2-7, with D perhaps matching TRBD2 (5 bases). The CDR3 covers 11 residues. Per the germline V gene, CDR1 is MNHEY and CDR2 is SVGAGI. The V end lost 9 bases, the J end lost 7 bases, and 13 bases lay between the germline ends. The CDR3 DNA reads as TGTGCCAGTCGGATTGCGGGTGAGCAGTACTTC. Its translation is CASRIAGEQYF.

This clonotype occurred many times. The chain joins TRBV3-1 to TRBJ2-1; D may be TRBD2 (6 bases). This CDR3 has 15 residues. CDR1 is LGHDT, CDR2 YNNKEL, per germline (reference sequence). The V end was cut by 4 bases, the J end by 8 bases, with 18 bases between. The CDR3 spells CASSRGANWGDEQFF. In DNA, the CDR3 is TGTGCCAGCAGCCGGGGAGCGAATTGGGGGGATGAGCAGTTCTTC.

This clonotype was detected ten times or more. The chain recombines TRBV10-3 with TRBJ1-2; D gene ambiguous. Looked up from germline, CDR1 is ENHRY and CDR2 is SYGVKD. V was clipped by 0 bases and J by 4 bases, with 12 bases between them. This CDR3 region has 15 residues. This chain's CDR3 is CAISESSPGSYGYTF. The DNA of the CDR3 is TGTGCCATCAGTGAGTCGTCTCCCGGGTCCTATGGCTACACCTTC.

Many counts were recorded for this clonotype. The chain recombines TRBV4-2 with TRBJ1-2, with D hard to call. CDR1 LGHNA and CDR2 YNFKEQ come from the germline V gene. The CDR3 has 15 amino acids. V gave up 1 base and J gave up 2 bases, with 11 bases separating them. CDR3 in DNA: TGTGCCAGCAGCCAAGGCGTCCAGACCAACTATGGCTACACCTTC. Translated: CASSQGVQTNYGYTF.

The chain recombines TRBV5-1 with TRBJ2-7; D may be TRBD1 (6 bases). The V gene's germline CDR1 is SGHRS and CDR2 YFSETQ. This CDR3 has 13 amino acids. V dropped 7 bases and J dropped 0 bases, with 11 bases sitting between them. The CDR3 sequence: CASGPDSSYEQYF. The DNA for the CDR3 is TGCGCCAGCGGGCCGGACAGCTCCTACGAGCAGTACTTC. Variable domain in full (rest from reference TRBV5-1 and TRBJ2-7): KAGVTQTPRYLIKTRGQQVTLSCSPISGHRSVSWYQQTPGQGLQFLFEYFSETQRNKGNFPGRFSGRQFSNSRSEMNVSTLELGDSALYLCASGPDSSYEQYFGPGTRLTVT.

This clonotype has a count of ten or more. The J gene is TRBJ2-7, the V gene TRBV24-1; 9 nucleotides match TRBD1. The CDR3 has 14 amino acids. After removal of 5 bases from V and 5 bases from J, the junction contained 6 bases not matched to a gene. Germline CDR1 is KGHDR and CDR2 is SFDVKD. The CDR3 reads CATSGAGQGHEQYF. As DNA, the CDR3 is TGTGCCACCAGTGGGGCGGGACAGGGTCACGAGCAGTACTTC.

Notes on this clonotype: Its ends do not fully match the called genes, so a read error is possible. The V and J genes are TRBV6-2 or TRBV6-3 and TRBJ2-5, with TRBD1 matching over 7 bases. CDR3 length equals 14 residues. CDR1 is MNHEY, CDR2 SVGEGT, per germline. The CDR3 sequence: CANSPTGRNNEQYF. Written as DNA, the CDR3 is TGTGCCAACAGTCCGACAGGGCGAAACAATGAGCAGTACTTC.

The table lists this clonotype with many counts. The V gene is TRBV5-1, the J gene TRBJ1-5; 7 nucleotides agree with TRBD1. The CDR3 loop spans 15 amino acids. Germline V gives CDR1 SGHRS, CDR2 YFSETQ. Germline trimming cut 3 bases from V and 0 bases from J; bases unmatched to any gene: 3. In nucleotides, the CDR3 is TGCGCCAGCAGCTGGACAGGTAGTAGCAATCAGCCCCAGCATTTT. Translating gives CASSWTGSSNQPQHF.

This clonotype was seen more than once but under ten times. Just one base apart from a much larger clone, this may be a read error. V is TRBV4-2 and J is TRBJ1-4; D gene uncertain. The length of the CDR3 is 15 residues. The germline V gene encodes CDR1 LGHNA and CDR2 YNFKEQ. The CDR3 coding sequence is TGTGCCAGCAGCGTCCCGGGTCGGGCGGCTGAAAAACGGTTTTTT. It encodes CASSVPGRAAEKRFF.